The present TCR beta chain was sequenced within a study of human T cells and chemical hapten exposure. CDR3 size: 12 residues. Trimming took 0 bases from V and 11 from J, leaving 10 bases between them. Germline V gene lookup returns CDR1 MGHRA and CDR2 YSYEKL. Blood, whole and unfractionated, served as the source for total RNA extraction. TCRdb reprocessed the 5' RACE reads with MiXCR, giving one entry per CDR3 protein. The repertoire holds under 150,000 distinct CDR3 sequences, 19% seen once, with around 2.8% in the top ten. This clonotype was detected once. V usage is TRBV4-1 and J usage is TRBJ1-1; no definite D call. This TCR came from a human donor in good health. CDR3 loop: CASSQDRFSAFF. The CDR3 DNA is TGCGCCAGCAGCCAAGATCGATTTAGCGCTTTCTTT.